The 31 T cell receptor beta chains given below trace back to one sample, sequenced in a study of T cell repertoires in cytomegalovirus infection. MiXCR, applied by TCRdb to the reads, yields one record per CDR3 protein. The sample contains hundreds of thousands of distinct CDR3 sequences, approximately 29% of which appear only once. The antigens these receptors bind are not known. The sample consisted of cultured CD8+ T cells from PBMCs, taken from culture after CMV antigen stimulation. These receptor sequences come from a human donor in good health (CMV status not recorded). Some clones in this sample may be carry-over from other donors' samples.

This clonotype was found a few times. This chain connects TRBV6-5 to TRBJ2-7; 10 bases are shared with TRBD1. The germline gives CDR1 MNHEY, CDR2 SVGAGI. There are 14 residues in the CDR3. Trimming cost V 8 bases and J 4 bases; bases outside gene matches: 8. As DNA, the CDR3 is TGTGCCAGCGGACCCGGGACAGGGGCTTACGAGCAGTACTTC. Protein product: CASGPGTGAYEQYF.

The chain uses TRBV2 and TRBJ1-5; D is perhaps TRBD1 (5 bases). The CDR3 totals 13 residues. Between the trimmed V and J ends, which lost 7 bases and 5 bases, there was a span of 12 bases. The germline CDR1 and CDR2 sequences are SNHLY and FYNNEI. Written as DNA, the CDR3 is TGTGCCAGCACCGGACACCCACATCAGCCCCAGCATTTT. Encoded protein: CASTGHPHQPQHF. The variable domain in full, with the rest retrieved from reference TRBV2 and TRBJ1-5, is EPEVTQTPSHQVTQMGQEVILRCVPISNHLYFYWYRQILGQKVEFLVSFYNNEISEKSEIFDDQFSVERPDGSNFTLKIRSTKLEDSAMYFCASTGHPHQPQHFGDGTRLSIL.

In regard to this clonotype: A single base separates this from a much larger clone, so it may be a read error. The chain links TRBV7-6 to TRBJ1-1; D gene ambiguous. Germline CDR1 is SGHVS and CDR2 is FNYEAQ. V shed 3 bases and J shed 0 bases, with 14 bases lying between them. The CDR3 totals 16 residues. In DNA, the CDR3 is TGTGCCAGCAGCTTCGGGATTGCAGGCATGAACACTGAAGCTTTCTTT. Its protein product is CASSFGIAGMNTEAFF.

This sequence joins TRBV24-1 and TRBJ2-1; the D gene could be TRBD1 or TRBD2 (5 bases each). The germline V gene has CDR1 KGHDR and CDR2 SFDVKD. Between the trimmed V and J ends, which lost 5 bases and 9 bases, there was a span of 7 bases. The CDR3 extends over 11 amino acids. CDR3 DNA: TGTGCCACCAGTGGGGGGAGTGAGCAGTTCTTC. This gives the protein CATSGGSEQFF.

As for this clonotype: A read error may be the cause here, since a much bigger clone is one base away. The genes are TRBV6-5 and TRBJ2-2; TRBD1 is a possible D gene (5 bases). The CDR3 is 16 residues long. Germline CDR1 is MNHEY and CDR2 is SVGAGI. The CDR3 DNA follows: TGTGCCAGCGGTTACTCTCCCAGGGCTCGCACCGGGGAGCTGTTTTTT. This codes for CASGYSPRARTGELFF.

This clonotype showed up many times. The gene calls are TRBV7-6 and TRBJ2-1; 7 positions agree with TRBD1. This CDR3 spans 14 amino acids. Germline lookup yields CDR1 SGHVS and CDR2 FNYEAQ. The V gene end was trimmed by 0 bases and the J gene end by 8 bases; junction bases not matched to a gene: 4. The CDR3: CASSLAAQGDEQFF. CDR3 nucleotides: TGTGCCAGCAGCTTAGCAGCTCAGGGGGATGAGCAGTTCTTC. Combining the CDR3 with reference TRBV7-6 and TRBJ2-1 gives the whole variable domain GAGVSQSPRYKVTKRGQDVALRCDPISGHVSLYWYRQALGQGPEFLTYFNYEAQQDKSGLPNDRFSAERPEGSISTLTIQRTEQRDSAMYRCASSLAAQGDEQFFGPGTRLTVL.

This clonotype was recorded a few times. The gene calls are TRBV5-4 and TRBJ2-7; a weak D match, TRBD1 (5 bases). This CDR3 region has 15 residues. Looked up from germline, CDR1 is SGHNT and CDR2 is YYREEE (reference sequence). V lost 4 bases, J lost 3 bases, and 17 bases lay in between. In nucleotides, the CDR3 is TGTGCCAGCAGCCACAAGGACACTTTGGGCTACGAGCAGTACTTC. Protein: CASSHKDTLGYEQYF.

This sequence joins TRBV7-6 and TRBJ1-2; 7 bases map to TRBD1. CDR1 SGHVS and CDR2 FNYEAQ come from the germline V gene. Trimming removed 5 bases from V and 5 bases from J; junction bases left unmatched: 14. The CDR3 extends over 16 amino acids. CDR3 sequence (DNA): TGTGCCAGCAGCCCAAGACAGGGTACGGTAAATTATGGCTACACCTTC. Translating it yields CASSPRQGTVNYGYTF.

The rearrangement uses TRBV27 and TRBJ2-7, with TRBD2 identical over 7 bases. The germline gives CDR1 MNHEY, CDR2 SMNVEV (reference sequence). The CDR3 contains 14 residues. V gave up 1 base and J gave up 3 bases; unmatched junction bases: 3. The CDR3 DNA is TGTGCCAGCAGTTTATACGCTAGCGGCTACGAGCAGTACGTC. Its protein is CASSLYASGYEQYV.

CDR3 amino acids: CASSLDGGGFTIYF. CDR3 in DNA: TGTGCCAGCAGCTTAGATGGGGGCGGCTTTACCATATATTTT. The chain employs TRBV11-2 and TRBJ1-3, with D tentatively TRBD1 (6 bases). V lost 0 bases, J lost 10 bases, and 13 bases lay in between. Germline CDR1 and CDR2: SGHAT and FQNNGV. The CDR3 runs to 14 residues.

The chain carries TRBV11-2 and TRBJ2-5, with TRBD2 as a possible D gene (7 bases). V lost 5 bases and J 5 bases, leaving 24 bases between the germline ends. The CDR3 is 17 amino acids. Germline values: CDR1 SGHAT, CDR2 FQNNGV. CDR3 DNA sequence: TGTGCCAGCAGCATTACCAATCGTCGCGGGGGCCGGGAGACCCAGTACTTC. Translation gives CASSITNRRGGRETQYF.

The V gene is TRBV6-5, the J gene TRBJ2-3; 9 bases fit TRBD2. Germline values: CDR1 MNHEY, CDR2 SVGAGI. The CDR3 length is 17 residues. V was pared by 4 bases and J by 6 bases, with 14 bases of the junction left unmatched. CDR3 region: CASSWVRGGGAGDTQYF. CDR3 nucleotides: TGTGCCAGCAGTTGGGTGCGAGGCGGGGGGGCCGGGGATACGCAGTATTTT.

The CDR3 loop is CASSPGFSPEAFF. Written as DNA, the CDR3 is TGTGCCAGCAGTCCGGGGTTTTCACCCGAAGCTTTCTTT. The V and J genes are TRBV27 and TRBJ1-1; the D is unclear. The CDR3 has 13 residues. Germline lookup yields CDR1 MNHEY and CDR2 SMNVEV (reference sequence). Between the trimmed V and J ends, which lost 5 bases and 8 bases, there was a span of 15 bases.

This clonotype was picked up a small number of times. V gene TRBV27 combines with J gene TRBJ1-6; a weak D match, TRBD1 (6 bases). Germline V gene sequence: CDR1 MNHEY, CDR2 SMNVEV (reference sequence). The CDR3 totals 14 residues. Trimming shortened V by 4 bases and J by 6 bases, and 10 bases separated the two germline ends. The CDR3 nucleotides read TGTGCCAGCAGTTCGCCCAGGGGTAATTCACCCCTCCACTTT. This translates into CASSSPRGNSPLHF.

This clonotype was picked up one time. The chain is built from TRBV5-1 and TRBJ1-2; D is ambiguous. Trimming removed 4 bases from V and 8 bases from J, with 18 bases in between. This CDR3 spans 14 amino acids. Germline V CDR1 and CDR2: SGHRS, YFSETQ. CDR3 amino acids: CASSMVGRVPGYTF. CDR3 DNA: TGCGCCAGCAGCATGGTCGGGCGGGTGCCCGGCTACACCTTC.

This chain's CDR3 is CASSLVDYEQFF. In DNA, the CDR3 is TGTGCCAGCAGCTTAGTTGATTATGAGCAGTTCTTC. This chain links TRBV7-9 with TRBJ2-1; D is unresolved. Trimming removed 1 base from V and 8 bases from J, with 6 bases in between. Germline values: CDR1 SEHNR, CDR2 FQNEAQ (reference sequence). The CDR3 has 12 amino acids. The full variable domain, rest sourced from reference TRBV7-9 and TRBJ2-1, is DTGVSQNPRHKITKRGQNVTFRCDPISEHNRLYWYRQTLGQGPEFLTYFQNEAQLEKSRLLSDRFSAERPKGSFSTLEIQRTEQGDSAMYLCASSLVDYEQFFGPGTRLTVL.

This clonotype turned up a few times. CDR3: CASSITYTGTTDTQYF. CDR3 nucleotide sequence: TGTGCCAGCAGCATAACGTATACAGGAACCACAGATACGCAGTATTTT. V is TRBV27 and J is TRBJ2-3; possibly TRBD1 for D (5 bases). The CDR3 contains 16 residues. The germline V gene encodes CDR1 MNHEY and CDR2 SMNVEV (reference sequence). V lost 6 bases, J lost 2 bases, and 18 bases lay in between.

The chain is built from TRBV6-6 and TRBJ2-1, with 9 bases lining up with TRBD2. Germline V CDR1 and CDR2: MNHNY, SVGAGI (reference sequence). J was trimmed by 5 bases and V by 3 bases; bases with no gene match: 5. The CDR3 extends over 15 amino acids. CDR3 amino acids: CASSYKRGANNEQFF. The CDR3 nucleotides are TGTGCCAGCAGTTATAAGCGGGGGGCCAACAATGAGCAGTTCTTC.

The chain combines TRBV15 with TRBJ2-1; TRBD1 matches at 10 bases. The CDR3 length is 14 residues. CDR1 and CDR2 (germline): LNHNV, YYDKDF (reference sequence). J gave up 3 bases and V 9 bases, and 5 bases lay outside the gene matches. Here the CDR3 reads CATTGTGVYNEQFF. The CDR3 DNA follows: TGTGCCACGACCGGGACAGGGGTCTACAATGAGCAGTTCTTC. The entire variable domain, with the rest obtained from reference TRBV15 and TRBJ2-1, is as follows: DAMVIQNPRYQVTQFGKPVTLSCSQTLNHNVMYWYQQKSSQAPKLLFHYYDKDFNNEADTPDNFQSRRPNTSFCFLDIRSPGLGDTAMYLCATTGTGVYNEQFFGPGTRLTVL.

This clonotype was picked up a small number of times. Here the CDR3 reads CASSQDWDNSPLHF. CDR3 in DNA: TGTGCCAGCAGCCAAGATTGGGATAATTCACCCCTCCACTTT. The chain uses TRBV4-2 and TRBJ1-6; D ambiguous. V was shortened by 0 bases and J by 5 bases, with 5 bases between the two germline ends. This CDR3 spans 14 amino acids. Germline V gene sequence: CDR1 LGHNA, CDR2 YNFKEQ.

This clonotype came up many times. The junction does not match germline at one end; this may be a read error. This rearrangement joins TRBV7-7 to TRBJ2-3; TRBD2 agrees at 12 bases. Germline CDR1 reads SSHAT; CDR2 reads FNYEAQ (reference sequence). The CDR3 is 17 residues long. This CDR3 reads CASSLSKGLAGLDTQYF. The CDR3 nucleotides read TGTGCTAGCAGCTTATCGAAGGGACTAGCGGGTCTAGATACGCAGTATTTT.

Only one count was recorded for this clonotype. Being one base from a much bigger clone, this may be a read error. This rearrangement joins TRBV27 to TRBJ1-1, with D unclear. CDR3 length: 12 residues. Germline CDR1 MNHEY, CDR2 SMNVEV (reference sequence). V was clipped by 8 bases and J by 0 bases, with 7 bases between them. The CDR3 sequence is CASGRMNTEAFF. The CDR3 DNA sequence: TGTGCCAGCGGGAGGATGAACACTGAAGCTTTCTTT.

The rearrangement uses TRBV3-1 and TRBJ2-1, with 13 bases lining up with TRBD2. This CDR3 region has 15 residues. The trim removed 4 bases at V and 6 bases at J, leaving 3 bases unmatched. CDR1 is LGHDT and CDR2 is YNNKEL in the germline V gene (reference sequence). CDR3 DNA sequence: TGTGCCAGCAGCCCGGGACTAGCGGGACGCAATGAGCAGTTCTTC. Translating it yields CASSPGLAGRNEQFF.

The rearrangement uses TRBV25-1 and TRBJ1-3; 10 bases match TRBD1. Germline values: CDR1 MGHDK, CDR2 SYGVNS. V shed 4 bases, J shed 0 bases, and the junction held 6 bases outside the gene matches. This CDR3 comprises 17 residues. The CDR3 loop reads CASSGTGGSYSGNTIYF. CDR3 DNA: TGTGCCAGCAGTGGGACAGGGGGATCTTACTCTGGAAACACCATATATTTT.

The genes are TRBV28 and TRBJ2-5, with D hard to call. The CDR3 consists of 14 residues. V was cut by 8 bases and J by 7 bases, with 20 bases left in between. Per germline, CDR1 MDHEN and CDR2 SYDVKM. The CDR3 sequence is CASGLLGPTATQYF. CDR3 bases: TGTGCCAGCGGCCTTCTAGGACCCACGGCGACCCAGTACTTC. Supplemented by reference TRBV28 and TRBJ2-5, the full variable domain reads DVKVTQSSRYLVKRTGEKVFLECVQDMDHENMFWYRQDPGLGLRLIYFSYDVKMKEKGDIPEGYSVSREKKERFSLILESASTNQTSMYLCASGLLGPTATQYFGPGTRLLVL.

About this clonotype itself: A much larger clone sits a single nucleotide away, making a read error possible. This chain joins TRBV6-6 and TRBJ1-5; D is ambiguous. Trimming took 5 bases from V and 4 from J, leaving 3 bases between them. The CDR3 covers 11 residues. Germline CDR1 and CDR2: MNHNY and SVGAGI (reference sequence). CDR3 sequence (DNA): TGTGCCAGCAGTGAGAATCAGCCCCAGCATTTT. The encoded protein is CASSENQPQHF.

In this sample, this clonotype turned up once. The rearrangement links TRBV15 to TRBJ2-3; a possible D gene is TRBD2 (6 bases). In germline, CDR1 is LNHNV, CDR2 YYDKDF (reference sequence). The CDR3 consists of 16 residues. The V gene lost 0 bases and the J gene lost 4 bases, with 14 bases spanning the gap. Here the CDR3 DNA reads TGTGCCACCAGCAGAGATAGGGGAGGCAGGGCAGATACGCAGTATTTT. Residues: CATSRDRGGRADTQYF.

This clonotype was observed at least ten times. The gene calls are TRBV7-6 and TRBJ2-1; D might be TRBD2 (5 bases). CDR1 SGHVS and CDR2 FNYEAQ come from the germline V gene. The CDR3 is 14 amino acids. V lost 5 bases and J lost 10, with 18 bases in between. The CDR3 DNA follows: TGTGCCAGCAGCACAGCGGCAAAACAAATGGAGCAGTTCTTC. This sequence encodes CASSTAAKQMEQFF.

This clonotype was seen only a few times. The chain has TRBV12-3 or TRBV12-4 and TRBJ2-3, with D perhaps matching TRBD1 (6 bases). The CDR3 consists of 15 residues. Trimming left V 5 bases short and J 3 bases short, with 15 bases between. The CDR3, as DNA: TGTGCCAGCAGTACAGGGATATTCGCGACAGATACGCAGTATTTT. Its translation: CASSTGIFATDTQYF.

This clonotype was detected only a few times. The J gene is TRBJ2-2, the V gene TRBV6-2 or TRBV6-3, with unresolved D. The V gene lost 2 bases and the J gene lost 2 bases, with 9 bases spanning the gap. Germline V gene sequence: CDR1 MNHEY, CDR2 SVGEGT. The CDR3 loop spans 15 amino acids. The DNA of the CDR3 is TGTGCCAGCAGTTACCCTGAAAGAAACACCGGGGAGCTGTTTTTT. Its protein product is CASSYPERNTGELFF.

The rearrangement uses TRBV20-1 and TRBJ2-7; D is uncertain. Germline loops: CDR1 DFQATT, CDR2 SNEGSKA (reference sequence). The germline V and J ends were trimmed by 4 bases and 5 bases, with 15 bases remaining between them. The CDR3 is made up of 13 amino acids. CDR3 sequence (DNA): TGCAGTGCTACCATTTTGGAAGAGGACGAGCAGTACGTC. This encodes CSATILEEDEQYV.